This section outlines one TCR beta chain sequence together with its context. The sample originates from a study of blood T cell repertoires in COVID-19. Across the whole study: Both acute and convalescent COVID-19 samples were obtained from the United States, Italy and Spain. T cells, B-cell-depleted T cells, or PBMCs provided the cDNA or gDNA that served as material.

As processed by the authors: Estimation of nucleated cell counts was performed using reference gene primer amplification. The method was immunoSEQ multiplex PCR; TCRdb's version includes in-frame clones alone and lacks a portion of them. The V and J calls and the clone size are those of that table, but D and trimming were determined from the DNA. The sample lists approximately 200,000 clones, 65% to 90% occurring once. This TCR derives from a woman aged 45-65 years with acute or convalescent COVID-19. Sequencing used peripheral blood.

The CDR3 sequence is CASSQGLQTYGYTF. In nucleotides, the CDR3 is TGCGCCAGCAGCCAAGGTCTACAGACCTATGGCTACACCTTC. This chain uses TRBV4-3 with TRBJ1-2; D not certain. The CDR3 consists of 14 residues. The V gene lost 1 base and the J gene lost 4 bases, with 10 bases spanning the gap. Germline-derived CDR1 and CDR2 are LGHNA and YSLEER.